This T cell receptor (beta chain) was profiled in a study of T cell responses to AZD1222 COVID-19 vaccine. General study results and limits: Spike-spanning, vaccine-associated CD4 TCRs were dominant at 160-218 and 743-854. Recipients of AZD1222 seropositive at baseline numbered only 5 or 6.

Second-dose groups at about 4 or about 12 weeks were pooled. As to this clone: The antigen remains unidentified.

V lost 5 bases and J lost 1, with 15 bases in between. Germline loops: CDR1 KGHSH, CDR2 LQKENI. The CDR3 totals 16 residues. Produced via immunoSEQ multiplex PCR; TCRdb's table is partial and in-frame only. The sample gives approximately 79,000 clones, about 83% of which show up once; about 1.3% is in the top ten. The clonotype originates from an adult who received the AZD1222 COVID-19 vaccine. The sample consisted of peripheral blood, taken 28 days after the second AZD1222 dose. This chain joins TRBV18 and TRBJ1-5; weak D call: TRBD1 (5 bases). This CDR3 is CASSTGGFQSNQPQHF. For the CDR3, the DNA is TGTGCCAGCTCAACAGGCGGGTTCCAGAGCAATCAGCCCCAGCATTTT.